This T cell receptor (beta chain) derives from a study of T cell repertoires in cytomegalovirus infection. With regard to this clonotype: Its target is unknown.

A single record per CDR3 protein comes from TCRdb applying MiXCR to the reads. The profile shows around 120,000 distinct CDR3 sequences, over 40% of them singletons. The specimen comprised CD8+ T cells from cultured PBMCs, sampled from culture after CMV antigen stimulation. The TCR comes from a human donor in good health (CMV status not recorded). Some clones in this sample may be carry-over from other donors' samples.

The CDR3 DNA sequence: TGTGCCAGTAGTCCCCTATCCTTGAACTCCTACAATGAGCAGTTCTTC. Its translation: CASSPLSLNSYNEQFF. V gene TRBV19 combines with J gene TRBJ2-1; no reliable D call. From germline, CDR1 is LNHDA and CDR2 SQIVND (reference sequence). Between the trimmed V and J ends, which lost 5 bases and 0 bases, there was a span of 14 bases. The CDR3 consists of 16 residues.